This TCR beta chain was sequenced for a study of T cell responses to AZD1222 COVID-19 vaccine. This clone appeared once. The assay was immunoSEQ multiplex PCR, and TCRdb's table has in-frame clones only and misses some. The repertoire holds over 100,000 clones, with around 85% as singletons. CDR3 length: 13 amino acids. V lost 5 bases, J lost 2 bases, and 9 bases lay in between. CDR1 ENHRY and CDR2 SYGVKD come from the germline V gene. This sequence was found in an adult who received the MenACWY meningococcal vaccine as a control. The V call is TRBV10-3, the J call TRBJ1-2; no clear D gene. Sequences were derived from peripheral blood, sampled 28 days after the second dose of the MenACWY control vaccine. The CDR3 sequence: CAISKEGNYGYTF. As DNA, the CDR3 is TGTGCCATCAGTAAGGAGGGAAACTATGGCTACACCTTC.